The 18 T cell receptor beta chains given below trace back to one sample, sequenced in a study of EBV T-cell therapy then PD-1 blockade in nasopharyngeal carcinoma (TCRdb year 2021). No antigen is known for these receptors. Library method: the immunoSEQ multiplex PCR assay. The source is immuneACCESS, and TCRdb retained only in-frame sequences with V and J called. Part of the clones is not carried over; for the studies checked, unresolved V genes explain less than half of this, and the remainder is unexplained. The sample table shows 20,000 to 25,000 clones, and about 79% are seen once. The ten largest clones add up to 20% to 25% of the sample. This specimen's treatment or condition label, per the study, means: AdE1-LMPpoly-expanded autologous EBV-specific T-cell therapy followed by anti-PD-1 nivolumab. The material sequenced was CD8+ T cells from blood, taken at day -245 from a patient whose treatment included autologous EBV-specific T cells and nivolumab. The receptors were sampled from a man aged 35 to 55 with nasopharyngeal carcinoma.

About this clone: Sequence at one end of the junction differs from germline and may be a read error. The DNA for the CDR3 is TGTGCCAGCATCCAGGATCAGGCCCAGCATTTT. Translating gives CASIQDQAQHF. The chain has TRBV27 and TRBJ1-5, with D hard to call. Germline loops: CDR1 MNHEY, CDR2 SMNVEV (reference sequence). This CDR3 has 11 residues.

The chain has TRBV24-1 and TRBJ1-2; TRBD1 might be the D (5 bases). CDR3 length: 13 residues. Trimming left V 4 bases short and J 4 bases short, with 9 bases between. CDR1 and CDR2 (germline): KGHDR, SFDVKD. The DNA for the CDR3 is TGTGCCACCAGTGACCCGGGACGCTATGGCTACACCTTC. Protein product: CATSDPGRYGYTF.

The genes are TRBV5-6 and TRBJ1-5; 7 bases are shared with TRBD1. This CDR3 is 16 amino acids long. The ends lost 6 bases at V and 0 bases at J; junction bases unmatched: 9. The V gene's germline CDR1 is SGHDT and CDR2 YYEEEE. The CDR3 nucleotides read TGTGCCAGCACCCATGGACAGGACCATAGCAATCAGCCCCAGCATTTT. This translates into CASTHGQDHSNQPQHF.

The chain carries TRBV5-8 and TRBJ2-7; 7 nucleotides match TRBD1. The ends lost 0 bases at V and 8 bases at J; junction bases unmatched: 11. The length of the CDR3 is 15 residues. Germline assignment: CDR1 SGHTS and CDR2 YDEGEE. The CDR3 nucleotides read TGTGCCAGCAGCTTGGGATGGGACAGACGTTCTCAGCAGTACTTC. Its translation is CASSLGWDRRSQQYF. Complete variable domain (other parts from reference TRBV5-8 and TRBJ2-7): EAGVTQSPTHLIKTRGQQATLRCSPISGHTSVYWYQQALGLGLQFLLWYDEGEERNRGNFPPRFSGRQFPNYSSELNVNALELEDSALYLCASSLGWDRRSQQYFGPGTRLTVT.

In its sample, this clone was seen a few times. The chain is built from TRBV6-2 or TRBV6-3 and TRBJ2-3; 8 bases map to TRBD1. The CDR3 spans 15 residues. The germline V gene encodes CDR1 MNHEY and CDR2 SVGEGT. The V gene end was trimmed by 7 bases and the J gene end by 3 bases; junction bases not matched to a gene: 9. The CDR3 is CASNPRGHETDTQYF. DNA of the CDR3: TGTGCCAGCAACCCCAGGGGGCATGAAACAGATACGCAGTATTTT.

The genes are TRBV19 and TRBJ1-5; 9 positions match TRBD1. CDR3 length: 11 residues. The germline V gene encodes CDR1 LNHDA and CDR2 SQIVND (reference sequence). After removal of 9 bases from V and 9 bases from J, the junction contained 3 bases not matched to a gene. CDR3 residues: CASGTGMPQHF. The CDR3 DNA is TGTGCCAGCGGGACAGGGATGCCCCAGCATTTT.

The CDR3 region is CASSLGFNQPQHF. The CDR3 DNA reads TGTGCCAGCAGTTTAGGGTTCAATCAGCCCCAGCATTTT. V usage is TRBV27 and J usage is TRBJ1-5; no definite D call. The germline CDR1 and CDR2 sequences are MNHEY and SMNVEV (reference sequence). With 2 bases removed from V and 3 bases from J, the gap between germline ends came to 5 bases. This CDR3 contains 13 residues.

This clone was counted a few times. The chain combines TRBV6-1 with TRBJ2-1, with 8 positions matching TRBD2. This CDR3 contains 19 residues. Losses at the gene ends were 1 base for V and 8 bases for J; bases not matched to a gene: 19. Germline V gives CDR1 MNHNS, CDR2 SASEGT. Here the CDR3 reads CASSEDGRLAGRRLDEQFF. In nucleotides, the CDR3 is TGTGCCAGCAGTGAAGACGGGCGGTTAGCGGGGAGAAGATTGGATGAGCAGTTCTTC.

Only a few counts were recorded for this clone. The chain joins TRBV6-6 to TRBJ2-1, with D hard to call. CDR1 MNHNY and CDR2 SVGAGI come from the germline V gene (reference sequence). The length of the CDR3 is 15 residues. Trimming left V 0 bases short and J 6 bases short, with 12 bases between. The CDR3 nucleotides are TGTGCCAGCAGTTACTCCCGCCCGGGCTCCAATGAGCAGTTCTTC. As protein: CASSYSRPGSNEQFF.

This clone was observed once. The chain joins TRBV7-8 to TRBJ1-1, with a possible D match to TRBD1 (5 bases). CDR1 and CDR2 from the germline V gene are SGHVS and FQNEAQ. The CDR3 extends over 15 amino acids. V was trimmed by 7 bases and J by 7 bases, leaving 22 bases between them. The CDR3 DNA follows: TGTGCCAGCATTCACCAGGGACGGCTCTTTAGTGAAGCTTTCTTT. It translates to CASIHQGRLFSEAFF.

This chain connects TRBV4-1 to TRBJ2-3; D not certain. CDR3 length: 17 residues. CDR1 is MGHRA and CDR2 is YSYEKL in the germline V gene. V gave up 5 bases and J gave up 4 bases, with 22 bases separating them. This CDR3 reads CASSSVGNVLGADTQYF. For the CDR3, the DNA is TGCGCCAGCAGCTCTGTAGGGAACGTACTGGGCGCAGATACGCAGTATTTT.

This clone has just one count. The chain couples TRBV9 to TRBJ2-6, with D perhaps matching TRBD1 (6 bases). CDR3 size: 20 residues. Germline V gene data show CDR1 as SGDLS and CDR2 as YYNGEE. Trimming took off 0 bases at V and 0 bases at J, with 19 bases between the two ends. The CDR3 region is CASSVATGDTSPSGANVLTF. CDR3 coding DNA: TGTGCCAGCAGCGTAGCTACCGGGGACACCAGCCCCTCTGGGGCCAACGTCCTGACTTTC.

There are a few counts of this clone. This chain links TRBV18 with TRBJ1-1, with D tentatively TRBD1 (6 bases). Germline assignment: CDR1 KGHSH and CDR2 LQKENI. This CDR3 spans 14 amino acids. Between the trimmed V and J ends, which lost 6 bases and 4 bases, there was a span of 15 bases. CDR3 in amino acids: CASSSGGWGTEAFF. The CDR3 DNA is TGTGCCAGCTCCTCCGGGGGCTGGGGCACTGAAGCTTTCTTT.

This chain connects TRBV5-1 to TRBJ2-1; 10 bases are shared with TRBD2. The CDR3 loop spans 17 amino acids. V trimming: 1 base; J trimming: 6 bases; junction bases outside the gene matches: 10. The germline CDR1 and CDR2 sequences are SGHRS and YFSETQ. CDR3 sequence reads: CASSLSGGATRINEQFF. The CDR3 bases are TGCGCCAGCAGCTTGAGCGGGGGGGCCACACGAATCAATGAGCAGTTCTTC.

This chain uses TRBV9 with TRBJ1-2; 8 nucleotides match TRBD1. The CDR3 is made up of 16 amino acids. Looked up from germline, CDR1 is SGDLS and CDR2 is YYNGEE. The V gene end was trimmed by 3 bases and the J gene end by 3 bases; junction bases not matched to a gene: 10. CDR3 DNA: TGTGCCAGCAGCGCCCAGACAGGGGAGGTCTACTATGGCTACACCTTC. It specifies CASSAQTGEVYYGYTF.

The CDR3 region is CASSPPGQPKLFF. The CDR3 DNA is TGTGCCAGCAGTCCTCCGGGACAACCAAAACTGTTTTTT. The J gene is TRBJ1-4, the V gene TRBV12-3 or TRBV12-4; D may be TRBD1 (6 bases). Trimming removed 5 bases at V and 10 bases at J, with 14 bases between. This CDR3 spans 13 amino acids.

The rearrangement links TRBV6-5 to TRBJ1-1, with a tentative D call TRBD1 (5 bases). This CDR3 comprises 14 residues. Per the germline V gene, CDR1 is MNHEY and CDR2 is SVGAGI. Trimming stripped 3 bases from V and 6 bases from J, with 14 bases between. CDR3: CASSYWQGGPEAFF. As DNA, the CDR3 is TGTGCCAGCAGTTATTGGCAGGGAGGCCCTGAAGCTTTCTTT.

This clone has just one count. The chain recombines TRBV7-9 with TRBJ1-1; D might be TRBD1 (5 bases). The ends were cut back, 4 bases at V and 5 bases at J, with 17 bases in the middle. Germline loops: CDR1 SEHNR, CDR2 FQNEAQ (reference sequence). CDR3 length equals 15 residues. The CDR3 loop is CASSSPQGSGTEAFF. The CDR3 DNA sequence: TGTGCCAGCAGCTCCCCCCAGGGATCGGGAACTGAAGCTTTCTTT.